This T cell receptor beta chain comes out of a study of resident and recirculating memory T cells in vitiligo. The CDR3 consists of 18 residues. The J segment lost 0 bases and the V segment lost 0 bases, leaving 10 bases of the junction unmatched. Germline CDR1 is MGHRA and CDR2 is YSYEKL. The method was immunoSEQ multiplex PCR; TCRdb's version includes in-frame clones alone and lacks a portion of them. The table has about 76,000 clones, 92% seen once. The gene calls are TRBV4-1 and TRBJ1-1; TRBD1 matches 7 bases. The TCR comes from a male donor with vitiligo. Specimen: blood. CDR3 in DNA: TGCGCCAGCAGCCAAGACCCCATGACAGGGTGGATGAACACTGAAGCTTTCTTT. The encoded protein is CASSQDPMTGWMNTEAFF.